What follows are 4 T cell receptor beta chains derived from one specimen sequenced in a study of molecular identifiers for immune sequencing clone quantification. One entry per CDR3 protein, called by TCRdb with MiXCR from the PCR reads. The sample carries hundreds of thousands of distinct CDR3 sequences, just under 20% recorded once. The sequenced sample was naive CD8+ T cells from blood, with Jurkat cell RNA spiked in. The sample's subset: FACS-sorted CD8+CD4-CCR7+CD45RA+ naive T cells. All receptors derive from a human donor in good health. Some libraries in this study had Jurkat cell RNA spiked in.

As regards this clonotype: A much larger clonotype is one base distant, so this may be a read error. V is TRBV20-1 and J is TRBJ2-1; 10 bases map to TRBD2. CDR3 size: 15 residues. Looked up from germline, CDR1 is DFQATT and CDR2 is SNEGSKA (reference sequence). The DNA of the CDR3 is TGCAGTGCTAGCGGACTAGCGGTATCCGCGAATGAGCAGTCCTTC. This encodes CSASGLAVSANEQSF.

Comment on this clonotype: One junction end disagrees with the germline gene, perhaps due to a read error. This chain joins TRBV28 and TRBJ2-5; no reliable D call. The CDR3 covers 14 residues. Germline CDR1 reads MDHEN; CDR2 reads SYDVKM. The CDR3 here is CASSFDVAVETRYF. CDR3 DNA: TGTGCCAGCAGTTTTGACGTGGCGGTAGAGACCCGGTACTTC.

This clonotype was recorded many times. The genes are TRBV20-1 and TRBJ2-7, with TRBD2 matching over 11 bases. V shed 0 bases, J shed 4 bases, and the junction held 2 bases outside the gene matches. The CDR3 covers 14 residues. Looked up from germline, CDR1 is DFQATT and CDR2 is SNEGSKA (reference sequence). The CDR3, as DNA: TGCAGTGCTAGAGAACTAGCGGGAGTATACGAGCAGTACTTC. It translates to CSARELAGVYEQYF.

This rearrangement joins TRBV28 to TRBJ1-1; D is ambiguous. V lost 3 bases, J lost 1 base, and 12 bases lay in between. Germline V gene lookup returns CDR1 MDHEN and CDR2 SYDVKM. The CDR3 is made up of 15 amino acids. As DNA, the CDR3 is TGTGCCAGCAGTTTCCTAGGTCCCTCGAACACTGAAGCTTTCTTT. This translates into CASSFLGPSNTEAFF.